What follows are 13 T cell receptor beta chains derived from one specimen sequenced in a study of blood T cells in healthy people across ages. A second PCR, run for roughly 7 to 11 cycles, used a sample-barcoded 5' primer plus a J-beta primer mix. A single record per CDR3 protein comes from TCRdb applying MiXCR to the 5' RACE reads. The sample lists fewer than 700,000 distinct CDR3 sequences; 40% to 45% were seen once. What was sequenced was blood. The receptors here all came from an older man in good health.

This chain connects TRBV4-1 to TRBJ1-2, with TRBD1 as a possible D gene (5 bases). The CDR3 consists of 16 residues. Trimming stripped 1 base from V and 0 bases from J, with 12 bases between. The germline V gene encodes CDR1 MGHRA and CDR2 YSYEKL. CDR3 region: CASSQVGTPSNYGYTF. Here the CDR3 DNA reads TGCGCCAGCAGCCAAGTCGGGACTCCCTCTAACTATGGCTACACCTTC.

The chain uses TRBV5-6 and TRBJ2-5; 9 bases align to TRBD1. CDR3 length: 15 amino acids. Germline CDR1 and CDR2: SGHDT and YYEEEE. The junction had 7 bases not matched to a gene; V was cut back by 2 bases and J by 5 bases. CDR3 sequence (DNA): TGTGCCAGCAGCTTCAGGGGACAGGGTGGCGAGACCCAGTACTTC. It yields the protein CASSFRGQGGETQYF. Supplemented by reference TRBV5-6 and TRBJ2-5, the full variable domain reads DAGVTQSPTHLIKTRGQQVTLRCSPKSGHDTVSWYQQALGQGPQFIFQYYEEEERQRGNFPDRFSGHQFPNYSSELNVNALLLGDSALYLCASSFRGQGGETQYFGPGTRLLVL.

The gene calls are TRBV5-6 and TRBJ1-4, with 7 bases lining up with TRBD1. Germline V gene lookup returns CDR1 SGHDT and CDR2 YYEEEE. V was pared by 4 bases and J by 8 bases, with 11 bases of the junction left unmatched. The CDR3 has 15 residues. CDR3 DNA sequence: TGTGCCAGCAGCAGCCCCGGGACAGCAGACGAAAAACTGTTTTTT. This codes for CASSSPGTADEKLFF.

The chain is built from TRBV15 and TRBJ2-6; a possible D gene is TRBD2 (5 bases). This CDR3 region has 15 residues. With 1 base removed from V and 4 bases from J, the gap between germline ends came to 8 bases. In germline, CDR1 is LNHNV, CDR2 YYDKDF (reference sequence). The CDR3 nucleotides read TGTGCCACCAGCAGAGGAGGGTCCGGGGCCAACGTCCTGACTTTC. The encoded protein is CATSRGGSGANVLTF.

In this sample, this clonotype turned up a few times. The rearrangement links TRBV5-1 to TRBJ1-4; TRBD1 might be the D (6 bases). Germline-derived CDR1 and CDR2 are SGHRS and YFSETQ. The CDR3 extends over 16 amino acids. The V end lost 0 bases, the J end lost 5 bases, and 14 bases lay between the germline ends. The CDR3 DNA reads TGCGCCAGCAGCTTGGCAGGAGCAGGGGAAAATGAAAAACTGTTTTTT. Amino acids: CASSLAGAGENEKLFF.

The CDR3 bases are TGCAGTGCTAGAGGTGGGGGTTGGAACACCGGGGAGCTGTTTTTT. Its translation is CSARGGGWNTGELFF. The chain is built from TRBV20-1 and TRBJ2-2; D may match TRBD1 or TRBD2 (5 bases each). Trimming took 1 base from V and 1 from J, leaving 10 bases between them. The CDR3 has 15 residues. The germline V gene has CDR1 DFQATT and CDR2 SNEGSKA (reference sequence).

V is TRBV6-5 and J is TRBJ1-6; TRBD1 is a possible D gene (6 bases). CDR1 and CDR2 from the germline V gene are MNHEY and SVGAGI. This CDR3 has 14 residues. V was trimmed by 7 bases and J by 7 bases, leaving 14 bases between them. This CDR3 is CASIAGEGNSPLHF. The CDR3 DNA reads as TGTGCCAGCATAGCAGGGGAAGGGAATTCACCCCTCCACTTT.

V usage is TRBV4-3 and J usage is TRBJ1-6; D not resolved. Trimming cost V 1 base and J 9 bases, with 13 bases left between them. The CDR3 is 15 residues long. Germline V gives CDR1 LGHNA, CDR2 YSLEER. The CDR3 sequence: CASSQVPDVGSPLHF. The CDR3 nucleotides are TGCGCCAGCAGCCAAGTGCCCGATGTGGGTTCACCCCTCCACTTT.

This clonotype came up a few times. The chain uses TRBV7-2 and TRBJ2-5, with no clear D. The end of the DNA is better explained by TRBJ2-7, so the J call may be wrong. CDR3 length equals 14 residues. Germline values: CDR1 SGHTA, CDR2 FQGNSA. CDR3 region: CASSLGQSGYEQYF. CDR3 in DNA: TGTGCCAGCAGCTTAGGGCAGTCCGGGTACGAGCAGTACTTC.

This clonotype has only a few counts. The CDR3 DNA follows: TGTGCCAGCACCCGCAGGGAGAACAATGAGCAGTTCTTC. Amino acids: CASTRRENNEQFF. The rearrangement links TRBV7-2 to TRBJ2-1; D may match TRBD1 or TRBD2 (5 bases each). CDR1 and CDR2 (germline): SGHTA, FQGNSA. The V and J ends lost 7 bases and 5 bases respectively, with 12 bases between them. CDR3 length equals 13 residues.

The gene calls are TRBV9 and TRBJ2-1, with TRBD2 matching 7 bases. The V gene's germline CDR1 is SGDLS and CDR2 YYNGEE. The CDR3 covers 16 residues. The junction had 7 bases not matched to a gene; V was cut back by 4 bases and J by 0 bases. CDR3: CASSPRGESSYNEQFF. The CDR3 DNA reads TGTGCCAGCAGCCCCCGGGGGGAAAGCTCCTACAATGAGCAGTTCTTC.

The gene calls are TRBV20-1 and TRBJ2-7; 7 positions match TRBD2. The DNA end is more similar to TRBJ2-5, so the J call may be wrong. Per the germline V gene, CDR1 is DFQATT and CDR2 is SNEGSKA (reference sequence). CDR3 length: 15 residues. CDR3 coding DNA: TGCAGTGCTAGAGATGGAAGAACTAGCGTTGGGACCCAGTACTTC. Translation gives CSARDGRTSVGTQYF.

This clonotype was observed at least ten times. The DNA for the CDR3 is TGCAGTGCTCTAGACCGGGACAGGGGGTTCAACGAGCAGTACTTC. This translates into CSALDRDRGFNEQYF. This rearrangement joins TRBV20-1 to TRBJ2-7; TRBD1 agrees at 11 bases. Germline CDR1 DFQATT, CDR2 SNEGSKA (reference sequence). V trimming: 5 bases; J trimming: 5 bases; junction bases outside the gene matches: 11. The CDR3 sequence is 15 residues long.